The entry that follows covers one TCR beta chain sequence. Its antigen remains undetermined. It has no much larger one-base neighbor in the sample; base qualities were not kept. V is pruned by 5 bases and J by 1 base, leaving 8 bases of the junction without a gene match. The CDR3 sequence holds 16 residues, the cysteine and phenylalanine included. CDR3 DNA only is kept here, 48 bases in frame from base 1. The germline V gene sets CDR1 to SGHRS and CDR2 to YFSETQ. The trial excluded patients who had a history of autoimmune disease or were on systemic immunosuppression. Peripheral blood for TCR sequencing was collected from all dose cohorts at baseline, on cycle 4 day 1, and on cycle 7 day 1. Samples were obtained from an open-label, multicenter, first-in-human phase I dose-escalation trial of ivuxolimab. Adults with locally advanced or metastatic head and neck squamous cell, hepatocellular, melanoma or renal cell carcinoma were enrolled in the trial. CD4+ and CD8+ T cells were sorted separately from peripheral blood before TCR sequencing.

This sample was taken from a study of OX40 agonist ivuxolimab in advanced cancers. In the study overall: Ivuxolimab was a fully human IgG2 agonistic monoclonal antibody targeting the costimulatory receptor OX40 (CD134). Intravenous ivuxolimab was administered to patients every 2 weeks at six dose levels: 0.01, 0.1, 0.3, 1.5, 3 and 10 mg/kg. Among the approximately 50 dose-escalation patients, approximately 20 had hepatocellular carcinoma, 15 or so melanoma, 9 renal cell carcinoma and 9 head and neck cancer. A male proportion of 82.7% and a mean age of approximately 62 years, ranging from 23 to 79, were recorded for the dose-escalation cohort. Patients were allowed to have had prior anti-PD-1, anti-PD-L1 or anti-CTLA-4 therapy, and approximately 40% of the dose-escalation patients had been treated with checkpoint inhibitors. Partial responses occurred in three dose-escalation patients: two with cutaneous melanoma and one with hepatocellular carcinoma. Peripheral TCRbeta sequencing was intended to test whether TCR sequence diversity was altered and clonal T-cell expansion was caused by ivuxolimab. The paper reports the monotherapy dose-escalation portion (N of about 50 patients) of the phase I ivuxolimab trial. Overall results and qualifications from the work: The antigen specificity of the peripheral T cells that underwent clonal expansion was not determined. Partial responders in the 0.1-3.0 mg/kg groups had among the lowest normalized peripheral clonal expansion, especially among CD8+ T cells. On average, CD8+ T cells showed more expanded clones than CD4+ T cells after ivuxolimab. Low levels of normalized T-cell clonal expansion were also shown by some nonresponding patients. At doses from 0.1 to 3.0 mg/kg, clonal expansion was seen in both CD4+ and CD8+ blood T cells between baseline and week 6.

To sequence the TCRbeta CDR3 region, genomic DNA was isolated from the sorted cells. The immunoSEQ Assay was used to sequence the TCRbeta CDR3 regions. What TCRdb holds here is the immuneACCESS table cut down to in-frame rearrangements. Part of the clones is not present; checked against another copy, under half of the missing clones reflect an unresolved V gene, and the others are unexplained. For this sample there are some 79,000 clones; roughly 90% appear just once. In total, the top ten clones hold around 0.4% of the sample. The sequenced sample was CD4+ or CD8+ T cells sorted from blood, obtained in a trial of the OX40 agonist ivuxolimab. This sequence uses TRBV5-1 and TRBJ2-1, and TRBD1 matches 8 of the central bases. The sequence was collected from an adult with an advanced solid tumor such as melanoma, head and neck, liver or kidney cancer. The DNA sequence is as follows: TGCGCCAGCAGTCTGGAGGGGGACAGGTCCTACAATGAGCAGTTCTTC. Its protein is CASSLEGDRSYNEQFF.